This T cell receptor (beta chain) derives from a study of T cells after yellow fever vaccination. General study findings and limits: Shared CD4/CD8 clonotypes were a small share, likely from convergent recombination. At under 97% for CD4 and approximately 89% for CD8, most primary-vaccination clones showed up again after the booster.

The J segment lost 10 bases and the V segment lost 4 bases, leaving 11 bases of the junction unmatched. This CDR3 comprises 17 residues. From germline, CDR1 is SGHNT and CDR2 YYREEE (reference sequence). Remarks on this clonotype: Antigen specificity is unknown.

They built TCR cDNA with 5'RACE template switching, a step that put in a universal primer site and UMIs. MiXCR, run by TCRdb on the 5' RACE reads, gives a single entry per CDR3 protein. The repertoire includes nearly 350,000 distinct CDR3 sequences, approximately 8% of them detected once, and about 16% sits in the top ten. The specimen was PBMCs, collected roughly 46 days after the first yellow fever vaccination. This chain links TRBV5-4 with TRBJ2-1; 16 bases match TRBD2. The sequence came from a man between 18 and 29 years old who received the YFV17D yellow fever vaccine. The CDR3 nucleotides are TGTGCCAGCAGCCCGGGACTAGCGGGGGGGCCTTTTCGGGAGCAGTTCTTC. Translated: CASSPGLAGGPFREQFF.